A single sample is the source of the 5 T cell receptor beta chains below, sequenced in a study of beta chain features in type 1 diabetes. As every portion of the isolated RNA was reverse transcribed, the sequencing read expressed TCRB transcripts. Sequenced by immunoSEQ multiplex PCR; TCRdb stores in-frame clones only, minus some. Here the sample spans around 310,000 clones, 9.5% to 12% being singletons. Input material: naive CD4+ T cells from blood. All receptors come from a woman aged 25 to 39 in good health.

The chain joins TRBV18 to TRBJ1-5, with D unclear. The CDR3 is 15 amino acids. Trimming pared 2 bases from V and 10 bases from J, leaving 18 bases between. Germline V gives CDR1 KGHSH, CDR2 LQKENI. In DNA form, the CDR3 reads TGTGCCAGCTCACCATCGGCCAGCGGGATCATTCCCCAGCATTTT. As protein: CASSPSASGIIPQHF.

This clone was found a few times. This sequence joins TRBV11-2 and TRBJ2-5, with a possible D match to TRBD2 (6 bases). This CDR3 comprises 16 residues. Between the trimmed V and J ends, which lost 8 bases and 3 bases, there was a span of 22 bases. Per the germline V gene, CDR1 is SGHAT and CDR2 is FQNNGV. This CDR3 reads CASGFGGIPSEETQYF. The CDR3 nucleotides are TGTGCCAGCGGATTCGGCGGGATCCCCTCGGAAGAGACCCAGTACTTC.

This chain joins TRBV4-3 and TRBJ2-3, with a weak D call TRBD2 (5 bases). This CDR3 has 17 residues. From germline, CDR1 is LGHNA and CDR2 YSLEER. V shed 0 bases and J shed 0 bases, with 13 bases lying between them. The CDR3 is CASSQEAAVSSTDTQYF. CDR3 DNA: TGCGCCAGCAGCCAAGAGGCAGCGGTCTCTAGCACAGATACGCAGTATTTT.

V and J are TRBV5-1 and TRBJ1-2; 7 positions agree with TRBD1. The CDR3 sequence is 14 residues long. Germline CDR1 and CDR2: SGHRS and YFSETQ. The V segment lost 0 bases and the J segment 3 bases; nucleotides outside the gene matches: 2. CDR3 amino acids: CASSLDRGDYGYTF. The CDR3 nucleotides are TGCGCCAGCAGCTTGGACAGGGGTGACTATGGCTACACCTTC.

A few counts support this clone. This rearrangement joins TRBV7-2 to TRBJ2-3, with 7 bases fitting TRBD1. The germline CDR1 and CDR2 sequences are SGHTA and FQGNSA. V gave up 1 base and J gave up 2 bases; unmatched junction bases: 6. The CDR3 runs 16 residues. CDR3 coding DNA: TGTGCCAGCAGCTTAGGCAGGACAGGACTCACAGATACGCAGTATTTT. It is translated as CASSLGRTGLTDTQYF.